This TCR beta chain appears in the sequencing data of a study of identical twins. The CDR3 extends over 16 amino acids. In germline, CDR1 is SGHRS, CDR2 YFSETQ. Trimming shortened V by 2 bases and J by 4 bases, and 18 bases separated the two germline ends. Addition of a universal primer site occurred through template switching, and cDNA carried unique molecular identifiers. TCRdb processed the 5' RACE reads anew with MiXCR; each CDR3 protein has one entry. The sample records 1.5 million to 2 million distinct CDR3 sequences, around a third being singletons. General study points: The more abundant beta clonotypes in cord blood had fewer insertions, and memory repertoires did not show this. The study found excess low generation probability among twin-shared out-of-frame alpha sequences.

Every one of the donors was a healthy Caucasian. As for this clonotype: Antigen: not known.

J is TRBJ1-1 and V is TRBV5-1; D perhaps matches TRBD1 (6 bases). Sequencing used cord blood. The sequence derives from a newborn girl in good health. The CDR3 DNA follows: TGCGCCAGCAGCTTTAGACAGGTCGTGGTAGGCACTGAAGCTTTCTTT. Amino acids: CASSFRQVVVGTEAFF.